Listed here is a single TCR beta chain. This sample is part of a study of blood T cell repertoires in COVID-19. Study background: Sites in the United States, Italy and Spain provided acute and convalescent COVID-19 samples.

Two consecutive negative NP/OP PCR tests, clearance, or resolved symptoms defined Cohort 3 recovery. Study processing details: It was from reference gene primer amplification that nucleated cell counts were estimated. The table came from immunoSEQ multiplex PCR; TCRdb's copy has only in-frame clones and leaves some out. That table is the source of V, J and clone size, and D and trimming were worked out from the DNA. The data show roughly 500,000 clones, around nine tenths seen once. The CDR3 consists of 15 residues. Germline-derived CDR1 and CDR2 are LGHDT and YNNKEL (reference sequence). Trimming cost V 1 base and J 4 bases, with 13 bases left between them.

Input material: PBMCs or T cells enriched from blood (not recorded which). The receptor was derived from an older woman who had recovered from COVID-19. This sequence joins TRBV3-1 (or the pseudogene TRBV3-2) and TRBJ1-2, with D possibly being TRBD1 (5 bases). This chain's CDR3 is CASSQGGGDGYGYTF. CDR3 nucleotide sequence: TGTGCCAGCAGCCAAGGGGGAGGGGACGGCTATGGCTACACCTTC.